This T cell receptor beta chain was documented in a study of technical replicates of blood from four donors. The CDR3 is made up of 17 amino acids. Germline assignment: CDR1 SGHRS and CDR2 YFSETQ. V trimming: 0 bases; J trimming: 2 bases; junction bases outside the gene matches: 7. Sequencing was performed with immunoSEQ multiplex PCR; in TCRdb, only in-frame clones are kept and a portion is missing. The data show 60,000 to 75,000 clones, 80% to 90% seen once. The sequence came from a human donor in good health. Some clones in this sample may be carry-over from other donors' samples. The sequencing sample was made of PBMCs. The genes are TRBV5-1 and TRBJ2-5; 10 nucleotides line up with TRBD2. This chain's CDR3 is CASSLAGSSGGQETQYF. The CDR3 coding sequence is TGCGCCAGCAGCTTGGCCGGTTCTAGCGGGGGTCAAGAGACCCAGTACTTC.